The present entry profiles one T cell receptor beta chain with its context. Its antigen has not been determined. No base qualities exist here, and no much larger clone lies one base off it. Collaborating institutions collected whole blood in K2EDTA tubes following their own protocols. Collaborator samples were shipped for TCRbeta analysis as frozen whole blood, isolated PBMCs, or DNA extracted from either sample type. The immunoSEQ Assay, a bias-controlled multiplex PCR, was used to amplify TCRbeta CDR3 regions from genomic DNA. The published analysis was carried out like this. Within the assay, amplification of reference gene primers was used to estimate how many nucleated cells each sample contained. To quantify the absolute abundance of each unique TCRbeta CDR3 rearrangement, sequence reads were collapsed and filtered. For each sample, productive Simpson clonality was calculated as the square root of Simpson's diversity index across productive rearrangements. The clones in this table, taken by TCRdb from immuneACCESS, are in-frame only. Not every clone is retained; where verified, under half of the shortfall comes from an unresolved V gene, and the cause of the rest is unknown. V and J calls and clone size follow that table, whereas D and trimming were derived from the DNA. Across this sample there are fewer than 30,000 clones, with around 87% seen only once. The top ten clones comprise 8.3% of the sample.

This entry belongs to a study of blood T cell repertoires in COVID-19 (TCRdb year 2020). General notes on the study: Collaborator samples came from the United States, Italy and Spain and covered acute and convalescent phases of COVID-19. The samples were drawn from the first 160 participants of the ongoing ImmuneRACE study and from 1,254 subjects provided by 6 global collaborators. Where available, HLA class I and class II types were taken from metadata supplied by the sample provider and were not determined by assay-based typing. The sample metadata nearly always contained a de-identified subject ID, COVID-19 status, age in years and sex. The dataset comprised deeply sampled blood TCRbeta repertoires from subjects exposed to, actively infected with, or recovered from COVID-19. The prospective study material was composed of cDNA or gDNA derived from T cells, B-cell-depleted T cells, or PBMCs. The repertoires were made available in a free public database intended to serve as a resource for research on the immune response to SARS-CoV-2. What the authors observed across the whole study: How much clinical and demographic metadata was included differed by source and by participant, and the metadata was provided uncurated.

The junction shows trimming of 2 bases on V and 0 bases on J, plus 14 bases between the germline ends. The CDR3, cysteine through phenylalanine, is 18 amino acids long. This entry keeps only the CDR3 DNA: 54 bases, framed from base 1. The germline V gene gives CDR1 as LGHNA and CDR2 as YSLEER. The V and J segments used are TRBV4-3 and TRBJ1-6, with TRBD1 perhaps the D gene, on 6 matching bases. This clonotype was obtained from a man between 45 and 60 years old with active COVID-19. Sequenced: peripheral blood. The CDR3 reads as follows: CASSQITGSSSYNSPLHF. The DNA reads TGCGCCAGCAGCCAAATTACAGGGTCGAGCTCCTATAATTCACCCCTCCACTTT.